There are many counts of the clone carrying this T cell receptor beta chain. Its specificity is unknown. The data were taken from a study of identical twins. Study results and limitations: Among monozygotic twins, out-of-frame TCR alpha sharing exceeded what models predicted. It was cross-sectional statistical analysis, not following the same donors, that the conclusions relied on.

The CDR3 spans 13 residues. The germline gives CDR1 MNHEY, CDR2 SMNVEV (reference sequence). With 6 bases clipped from V and 1 base from J, the junction kept 2 bases outside the gene matches. TCRdb re-derived calls from the 5' RACE reads in MiXCR, one entry per CDR3 protein. The table lists hundreds of thousands of distinct CDR3 sequences, approximately 22% of them singletons. This same sample was also taken into another study, of T cells expressing NK-cell markers.

The chain recombines TRBV27 with TRBJ2-7; TRBD2 matches 8 bases. This clonotype was obtained from a woman under 30 in good health. Material for sequencing was PBMCs. CDR3 loop: CASRTSESYEQYF. The CDR3, as DNA: TGTGCCAGCAGGACTAGCGAGTCCTACGAGCAGTACTTC.